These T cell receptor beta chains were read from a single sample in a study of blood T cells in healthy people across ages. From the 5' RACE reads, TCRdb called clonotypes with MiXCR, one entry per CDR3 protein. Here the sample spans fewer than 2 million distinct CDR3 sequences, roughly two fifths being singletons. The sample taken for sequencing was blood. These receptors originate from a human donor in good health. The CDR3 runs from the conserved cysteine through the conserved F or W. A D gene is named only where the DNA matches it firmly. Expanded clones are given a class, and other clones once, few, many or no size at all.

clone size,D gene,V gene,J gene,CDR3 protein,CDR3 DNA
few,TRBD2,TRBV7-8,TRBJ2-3,CASSFTSGGLDTQYF,TGTGCCAGCAGCTTCACTAGCGGGGGGCTAGATACGCAGTATTTT
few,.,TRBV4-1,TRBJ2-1,CASSPTRVGEQFF,TGCGCCAGCAGCCCCACAAGGGTAGGTGAGCAGTTCTTC
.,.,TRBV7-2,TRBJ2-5,CGSSLSRAVQETQYF,TGTGGCAGCAGCTTAAGCCGGGCGGTCCAAGAGACCCAGTACTTC
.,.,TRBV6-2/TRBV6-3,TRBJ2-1,CASSYNRNEQFF,TGTGCCAGCAGTTACAATAGGAATGAGCAGTTCTTC
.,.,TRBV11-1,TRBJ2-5,CASSTRQYQETQYF,TGTGCCAGCAGCACTCGACAGTACCAAGAGACCCAGTACTTC
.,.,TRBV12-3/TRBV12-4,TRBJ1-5,CASSGRALNQPQHF,TGTGCCAGCAGTGGCCGGGCCCTCAATCAGCCCCAGCATTTT
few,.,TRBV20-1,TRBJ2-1,CSVRLEGDEQFF,TGCAGTGTTAGACTAGAAGGGGATGAGCAGTTCTTC
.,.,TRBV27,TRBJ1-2,CASSSKGNYGYTF,TGTGCCAGCAGCTCCAAGGGTAACTATGGCTACACCTTC
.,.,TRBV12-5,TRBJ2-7,CASGLKVPTSYEQYF,TGTGCTAGTGGCCTCAAGGTCCCCACCTCCTACGAGCAGTACTTC
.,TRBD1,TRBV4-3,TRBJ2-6,CASSPGGWGADVLTF,TGCGCCAGCAGCCCAGGGGGCTGGGGGGCCGACGTCCTGACTTTC
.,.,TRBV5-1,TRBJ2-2,CASSLAPLSTGELFF,TGCGCCAGCAGCTTGGCCCCTTTGAGCACCGGGGAGCTGTTTTTT
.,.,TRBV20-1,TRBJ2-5,CSARWSRDRVGTQYF,TGCAGTGCTAGGTGGTCTCGGGACCGAGTTGGGACCCAGTACTTC
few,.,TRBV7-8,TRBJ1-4,CASSLLLRRDEKLFF,TGTGCCAGCAGCTTACTGTTGAGGCGGGATGAAAAACTGTTTTTT
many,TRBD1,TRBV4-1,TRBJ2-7,CASSQSGQGSYEQYF,TGCGCCAGCAGCCAATCGGGACAGGGATCCTACGAGCAGTACTTC
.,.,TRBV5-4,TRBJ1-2,CASSPDLTANYGYTF,TGTGCCAGCAGCCCGGACCTGACAGCTAACTATGGCTACACCTTC
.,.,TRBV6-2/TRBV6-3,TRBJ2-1,CASSYSRAAVNEQFF,TGTGCCAGCAGTTACTCTAGGGCGGCAGTGAATGAGCAGTTCTTC
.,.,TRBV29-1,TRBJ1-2,CSVEVSGGAGGYTF,TGCAGCGTTGAAGTGAGCGGCGGTGCGGGGGGCTACACCTTC
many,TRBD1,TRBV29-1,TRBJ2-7,CSVTQGARYEQYF,TGCAGCGTCACTCAGGGGGCGAGGTACGAGCAGTACTTC
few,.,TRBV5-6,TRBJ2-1,CASSLQRWGNEQFF,TGTGCCAGCAGCCTACAAAGATGGGGCAATGAGCAGTTCTTC
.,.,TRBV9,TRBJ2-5,CASSVGATRGGTETQYF,TGTGCCAGCAGCGTAGGGGCCACAAGGGGGGGCACAGAGACCCAGTACTTC
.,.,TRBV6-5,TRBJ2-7,CASSYLSSRYEQYF,TGTGCCAGCAGTTACTTAAGTAGCCGCTACGAGCAGTACTTC
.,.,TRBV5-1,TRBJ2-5,CASSPQGGKIQETQYF,TGCGCCAGCAGCCCCCAGGGGGGCAAGATCCAAGAGACCCAGTACTTC
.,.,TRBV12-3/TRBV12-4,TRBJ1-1,CASSTDGGSEAFF,TGTGCCAGCAGTACCGATGGGGGAAGTGAAGCTTTCTTT
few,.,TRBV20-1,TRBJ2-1,CSAQGLYNEQFF,TGCAGTGCCCAGGGGCTCTACAATGAGCAGTTCTTC
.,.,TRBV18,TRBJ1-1,CASSPRSAEAFF,TGTGCCAGCTCACCAAGGTCAGCCGAGGCTTTCTTT
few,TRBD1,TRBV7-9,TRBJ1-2,CASILDPQPGQDGYGYTF,TGTGCCAGCATCCTAGACCCCCAACCCGGACAGGATGGCTATGGCTACACCTTC
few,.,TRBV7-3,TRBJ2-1,CASSSETLMGEQFF,TGTGCCAGCAGCTCGGAAACGTTAATGGGGGAGCAGTTCTTC
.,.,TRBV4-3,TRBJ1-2,CASSDEKRGRNYGYTF,TGCGCCAGCAGCGACGAAAAAAGGGGACGGAACTATGGCTACACCTTC
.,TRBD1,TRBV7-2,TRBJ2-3,CASSLKRTGANTDTQYF,TGTGCCAGCAGCTTAAAACGGACAGGGGCAAACACAGATACGCAGTATTTT
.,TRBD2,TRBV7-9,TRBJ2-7,CASSSGTSGLTRGYEQYF,TGTGCCAGCAGCTCGGGGACTAGCGGACTCACTAGAGGGTACGAGCAGTACTTC
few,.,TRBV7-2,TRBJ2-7,CASSLILAHSEQYF,TGTGCCAGCAGCTTAATACTAGCCCATTCCGAGCAGTACTTC
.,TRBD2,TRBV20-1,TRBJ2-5,CSARDGAGVGETQYF,TGCAGTGCTAGAGATGGAGCGGGGGTTGGTGAGACCCAGTACTTC
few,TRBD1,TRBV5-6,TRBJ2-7,CASTLQPGQVEYYEQYF,TGTGCCAGCACCCTTCAGCCGGGACAGGTGGAGTACTACGAGCAGTACTTC
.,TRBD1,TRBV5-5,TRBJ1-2,CASSSGQAVNYGYTF,TGTGCCAGCAGCTCAGGACAGGCCGTAAACTATGGCTACACCTTC
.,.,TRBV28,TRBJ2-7,CASSFDYSYEQYF,TGTGCCAGCAGTTTCGACTATTCCTACGAGCAGTACTTC
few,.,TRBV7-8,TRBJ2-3,CASSLARSNDGLYTDTQYF,TGTGCCAGCAGCTTAGCGCGGTCTAACGACGGTTTATACACAGATACGCAGTATTTT
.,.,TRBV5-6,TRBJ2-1,CASSSPNFVSGWNDNEQFF,TGTGCCAGCAGCTCCCCTAACTTCGTATCCGGATGGAATGACAATGAGCAGTTCTTC
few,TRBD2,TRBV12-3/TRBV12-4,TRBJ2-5,CASGRGGSETQYF,TGTGCCAGCGGGCGGGGGGGCTCGGAGACCCAGTACTTC
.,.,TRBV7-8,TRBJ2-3,CASSLVVGGAGDTQYF,TGTGCCAGCAGCTTAGTTGTAGGTGGCGCGGGAGATACGCAGTATTTT
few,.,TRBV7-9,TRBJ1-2,CASTRDQLYGYTF,TGTGCCAGCACCCGGGATCAGCTCTATGGCTACACCTTC
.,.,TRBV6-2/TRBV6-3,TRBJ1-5,CASSPPPVGWDQPQHF,TGTGCCAGCAGTCCCCCTCCAGTAGGCTGGGATCAGCCCCAGCATTTT
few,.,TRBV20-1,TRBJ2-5,CSARDLPPQYF,TGCAGTGCTAGAGATCTCCCACCCCAGTACTTC
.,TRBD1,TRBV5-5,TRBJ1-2,CASSPLGRDRRANYGYTF,TGTGCCAGCAGCCCTCTCGGCCGGGACAGAAGAGCTAACTATGGCTACACCTTC
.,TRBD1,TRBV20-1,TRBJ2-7,CSATTGTGWNEQYF,TGCAGTGCTACAACCGGGACAGGGTGGAACGAGCAGTACTTC
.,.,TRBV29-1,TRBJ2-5,CSVAWGGGVTQYF,TGCAGCGTTGCCTGGGGAGGGGGAGTGACCCAGTACTTC